Below, 21 T cell receptor beta chains from the same sample are listed, as sequenced in a study of PD-1 blockade in classical Hodgkin lymphoma. Method: immunoSEQ multiplex PCR; TCRdb's copy keeps in-frame clones and lacks some. The sample lists approximately 2,700 clones, around 75% occurring once. The time point was: cycle 4 day 1 (C4D1), after more than 5 weeks of nivolumab. Relapse after autologous stem cell transplantation occurred in every patient, and brentuximab vedotin exposure varied. CD8+ T cell isolation from thawed PBMCs was performed by magnetic negative selection. Sample: CD8+ T cells from blood, taken before the fourth cycle of nivolumab. These receptors were taken from a human donor with classical Hodgkin lymphoma.

V gene TRBV7-9 combines with J gene TRBJ2-2, with D perhaps TRBD2 (6 bases). Trimming shortened V by 7 bases and J by 6 bases, and 15 bases separated the two germline ends. The CDR3 is made up of 14 amino acids. The germline gives CDR1 SEHNR, CDR2 FQNEAQ (reference sequence). CDR3 nucleotides: TGTGCCAGCAAATCGAGCGGGTTTTCCGGGGAGCTGTTTTTT. It codes for CASKSSGFSGELFF.

V gene TRBV25-1 combines with J gene TRBJ2-1; 11 bases are shared with TRBD2. Germline V gene data show CDR1 as MGHDK and CDR2 as SYGVNS. This CDR3 comprises 13 residues. With 8 bases clipped from V and 10 bases from J, the junction kept 7 bases outside the gene matches. The CDR3 reads CASSLAGASEQFF. The CDR3 DNA reads as TGTGCCAGCTCACTAGCGGGAGCGAGCGAGCAGTTCTTC.

The chain uses TRBV6-1 and TRBJ2-3; a weak D match, TRBD2 (5 bases). V was cut by 2 bases and J by 13 bases, with 10 bases left in between. Germline V CDR1 and CDR2: MNHNS, SASEGT. The CDR3 sequence is 11 residues long. CDR3 sequence (DNA): TGTGCCAGCAGTGAAAGTGGACTGAAGTATTTT. Its protein is CASSESGLKYF.

The rearrangement uses TRBV4-2 and TRBJ2-3; 11 positions agree with TRBD2. This CDR3 is 17 amino acids long. V gave up 0 bases and J gave up 5 bases; unmatched junction bases: 7. The V gene's germline CDR1 is LGHNA and CDR2 YNFKEQ. CDR3 DNA: TGTGCCAGCAGCCAAGATCTAGCGGGAGGATTCGAAGATACGCAGTATTTT. Translated, it gives CASSQDLAGGFEDTQYF.

The V call is TRBV6-1, the J call TRBJ2-7; D unclear. CDR1 is MNHNS, CDR2 SASEGT, per germline. Trimming left V 3 bases short and J 2 bases short, with 8 bases between. This CDR3 is built from 13 residues. The CDR3 sequence: CASSDTPTYEQYF. Written as DNA, the CDR3 is TGTGCCAGCAGTGACACCCCAACCTACGAGCAGTACTTC.

This CDR3 reads CASSYSASGRGGELFF. Here the CDR3 DNA reads TGTGCCAGCAGTTACTCGGCTAGCGGGAGGGGCGGGGAGCTGTTTTTT. The V gene is TRBV6-6, the J gene TRBJ2-2; 12 bases are a match to TRBD2. The trim removed 0 bases at V and 7 bases at J, leaving 3 bases unmatched. Germline CDR1 MNHNY, CDR2 SVGAGI (reference sequence). The CDR3 runs to 16 residues.

The chain joins TRBV28 to TRBJ2-5; D ambiguous. Germline V gene lookup returns CDR1 MDHEN and CDR2 SYDVKM. The CDR3 consists of 11 residues. Between the trimmed V and J ends, which lost 3 bases and 4 bases, there was a span of 3 bases. CDR3 amino acids: CASSFGETQYF. The CDR3 DNA sequence: TGTGCCAGCAGTTTCGGAGAGACCCAGTACTTC.

V and J are TRBV7-6 and TRBJ2-5; the match to TRBD2 covers 12 bases. The V gene's germline CDR1 is SGHVS and CDR2 FNYEAQ. The CDR3 has 17 residues. The V and J ends lost 6 bases and 4 bases, in that order; junction bases with no gene match: 12. DNA for the CDR3: TGTGCCAGCAGTTTGCCGGGGACTAGCGGGTTCCGAGAGACCCAGTACTTC. It translates to CASSLPGTSGFRETQYF.

The chain couples TRBV4-1 to TRBJ2-3; 9 bases line up with TRBD1. With V trimmed by 1 base and J by 1 base, 6 bases remained unmatched. Germline V gives CDR1 MGHRA, CDR2 YSYEKL. This CDR3 has 17 amino acids. The CDR3 region is CASSQAGGTGRTDTQYF. CDR3 sequence (DNA): TGCGCCAGCAGCCAAGCCGGAGGGACAGGGCGCACAGATACGCAGTATTTT.

Within the sample, this clone is medium-sized (0.01 to 0.1%). V and J are TRBV7-9 and TRBJ1-2; 7 bases map to TRBD1. Per the germline V gene, CDR1 is SEHNR and CDR2 is FQNEAQ (reference sequence). The CDR3 is 15 residues long. V lost 5 bases, J lost 3 bases, and 9 bases stayed unmatched. CDR3 bases: TGTGCCAGCAGCCCATCAATAGACAGGGACTATGGCTACACCTTC. This gives the protein CASSPSIDRDYGYTF.

The J gene is TRBJ2-7, the V gene TRBV19, with D maybe TRBD1 (6 bases). Germline V gives CDR1 LNHDA, CDR2 SQIVND (reference sequence). This CDR3 contains 13 residues. V was trimmed by 3 bases and J by 3 bases, leaving 9 bases between them. CDR3 loop: CASSISDSYEQYF. The CDR3 nucleotides read TGTGCCAGTAGTATTTCGGACAGCTACGAGCAGTACTTC.

This clone appeared a single time. The V gene is TRBV7-5, the J gene TRBJ2-5; TRBD2, the D gene given by the table, was not confirmed from the DNA. TRBV7-5 counts as a pseudogene. This CDR3 has 14 residues. As DNA, the CDR3 is TGTGCCAGCAGTCAGTTATTGGGAGAAGAGACCCAGTACTTC. This translates into CASSQLLGEETQYF.

The chain uses TRBV5-4 and TRBJ1-2, with TRBD1 matching 9 bases. The CDR3 covers 15 residues. The V segment lost 4 bases and the J segment 3 bases; nucleotides outside the gene matches: 7. Looked up from germline, CDR1 is SGHNT and CDR2 is YYREEE (reference sequence). The CDR3 reads CASSRQGVGDYGYTF. In DNA form, the CDR3 reads TGTGCCAGCAGCCGACAGGGGGTCGGTGACTATGGCTACACCTTC.

The chain recombines TRBV27 with TRBJ2-7; 12 nucleotides line up with TRBD2. Losses at the gene ends were 3 bases for V and 6 bases for J; bases not matched to a gene: 3. Germline loops: CDR1 MNHEY, CDR2 SMNVEV (reference sequence). This CDR3 is built from 14 residues. The CDR3 DNA follows: TGTGCCAGCAGTTTCCTAGCGGGAGGGGGCGAGCAGTACTTC. It codes for CASSFLAGGGEQYF.

This chain uses TRBV5-1 with TRBJ1-1; tentative D call: TRBD1 (5 bases). V was shortened by 7 bases and J by 0 bases, with 22 bases between the two germline ends. The CDR3 has 17 amino acids. Germline lookup yields CDR1 SGHRS and CDR2 YFSETQ. Here the CDR3 DNA reads TGCGCCAGCGGAGGAGGGGCCAGAAACTCCATGAACACTGAAGCTTTCTTT. Translated: CASGGGARNSMNTEAFF.

The rearrangement links TRBV4-1 to TRBJ2-3, with D tentatively TRBD2 (6 bases). The CDR3 sequence is 15 residues long. The V gene's germline CDR1 is MGHRA and CDR2 YSYEKL. The V end lost 3 bases, the J end lost 6 bases, and 16 bases lay between the germline ends. The CDR3 coding sequence is TGCGCCAGCAGCCAGATTGGAGGGGCCGGGGATACGCAGTATTTT. Amino acids: CASSQIGGAGDTQYF.

The genes are TRBV7-9 and TRBJ2-7, with 10 bases lining up with TRBD1. This CDR3 has 15 amino acids. The germline gives CDR1 SEHNR, CDR2 FQNEAQ (reference sequence). V was pared by 10 bases and J by 3 bases, with 12 bases of the junction left unmatched. The DNA for the CDR3 is TGTGCCATCCCGCAACCCCGGACAGGGGGCTACGAGCAGTACTTC. As protein: CAIPQPRTGGYEQYF.

V and J are TRBV11-2 and TRBJ2-7; maybe TRBD1 (5 bases). Germline V gene sequence: CDR1 SGHAT, CDR2 FQNNGV. The CDR3 consists of 12 residues. V was cut by 3 bases and J by 3 bases, with 6 bases left in between. CDR3 sequence: CASSLGHYEQYF. DNA of the CDR3: TGTGCCAGCAGCTTGGGGCACTACGAGCAGTACTTC.

This chain uses TRBV28 with TRBJ1-1, with D perhaps matching TRBD1 (6 bases). The germline CDR1 and CDR2 sequences are MDHEN and SYDVKM. The V end lost 2 bases, the J end lost 5 bases, and 15 bases lay between the germline ends. CDR3 length: 15 amino acids. This CDR3 reads CASSLPLTGFTEAFF. Here the CDR3 DNA reads TGTGCCAGCAGTTTACCTCTGACAGGCTTTACTGAAGCTTTCTTT.

The rearrangement uses TRBV5-6 and TRBJ1-4, with D perhaps TRBD1 (5 bases). V shed 0 bases and J shed 0 bases, with 15 bases lying between them. Germline CDR1 is SGHDT and CDR2 is YYEEEE. CDR3 length: 18 amino acids. In DNA, the CDR3 is TGTGCCAGCAGCTTGGCCCCGACAGAACCTGCAACTAATGAAAAACTGTTTTTT. Its translation is CASSLAPTEPATNEKLFF. The full variable domain, with the rest looked up from reference TRBV5-6 and TRBJ1-4, is DAGVTQSPTHLIKTRGQQVTLRCSPKSGHDTVSWYQQALGQGPQFIFQYYEEEERQRGNFPDRFSGHQFPNYSSELNVNALLLGDSALYLCASSLAPTEPATNEKLFFGSGTQLSVL.

This clone has a handful of counts. The rearrangement uses TRBV7-9 and TRBJ1-1, with D uncertain. This CDR3 spans 12 amino acids. V was clipped by 6 bases and J by 2 bases, with 7 bases between them. Germline CDR1 SEHNR, CDR2 FQNEAQ (reference sequence). The CDR3 is CASSTTNTEAFF. The CDR3 DNA reads TGTGCCAGCAGTACGACCAACACTGAAGCTTTCTTT.